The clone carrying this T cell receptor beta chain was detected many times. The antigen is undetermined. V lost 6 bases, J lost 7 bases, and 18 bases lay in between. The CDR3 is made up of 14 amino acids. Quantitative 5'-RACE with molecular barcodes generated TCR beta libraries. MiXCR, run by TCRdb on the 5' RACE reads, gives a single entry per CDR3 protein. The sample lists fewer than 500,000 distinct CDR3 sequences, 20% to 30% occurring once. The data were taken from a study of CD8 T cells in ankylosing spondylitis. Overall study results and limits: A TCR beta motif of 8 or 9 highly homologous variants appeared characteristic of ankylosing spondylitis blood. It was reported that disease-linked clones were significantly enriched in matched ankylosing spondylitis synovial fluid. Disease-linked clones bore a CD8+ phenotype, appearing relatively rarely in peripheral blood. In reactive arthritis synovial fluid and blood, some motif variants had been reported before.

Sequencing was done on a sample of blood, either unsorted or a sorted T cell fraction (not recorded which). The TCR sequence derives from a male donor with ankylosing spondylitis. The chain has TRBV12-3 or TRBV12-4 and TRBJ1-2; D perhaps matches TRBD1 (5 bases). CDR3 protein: CASRIRGSSFGYTF. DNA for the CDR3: TGTGCCAGCAGGATTCGGGGGTCTAGTTTTGGCTACACCTTC.